The rows below give T cell receptor beta chains drawn from one sample of a study of blood T cell repertoires in COVID-19. The assay was immunoSEQ multiplex PCR, and TCRdb's table has in-frame clones only and misses some. The sample holds approximately 68,000 clones, 82% seen once. Material: peripheral blood. The receptors shown here come from a man aged 80 or over with active COVID-19. Both conserved end residues are part of each CDR3. The D gene is left open where the match is weak. The size of a clone is reported for some rows only, either as once, few or many, or as a class for expanded clones.

v_gene: TRBV6-2/TRBV6-3
j_gene: TRBJ2-1
d_gene: TRBD1
abundance: NA
CDR3aa: CASSYNRGLNNEQFF
CDR3nt: TGTGCCAGCAGTTACAACAGGGGGCTTAACAATGAGCAGTTCTTC

v_gene: TRBV6-5
j_gene: TRBJ2-7
d_gene: TRBD1
abundance: NA
CDR3aa: CASSYTGQVPEQYF
CDR3nt: TGTGCCAGCAGTTACACGGGACAGGTCCCCGAGCAGTACTTC

v_gene: TRBV28
j_gene: TRBJ2-7
d_gene: NA
abundance: NA
CDR3aa: CASSFGSDSSGEQYF
CDR3nt: TGTGCCAGCAGTTTCGGTAGCGACTCGTCGGGAGAGCAGTACTTC

v_gene: TRBV7-2
j_gene: TRBJ2-6
d_gene: TRBD1
abundance: NA
CDR3aa: CASRRGRGQDFSGANVLTF
CDR3nt: TGTGCCAGCAGAAGGGGGCGGGGACAGGATTTCTCTGGGGCCAACGTCCTGACTTTC

v_gene: TRBV29-1
j_gene: TRBJ2-5
d_gene: NA
abundance: once
CDR3aa: CSVMGGVETQYF
CDR3nt: TGCAGCGTCATGGGGGGTGTTGAGACCCAGTACTTC

v_gene: TRBV7-3
j_gene: TRBJ1-2
d_gene: NA
abundance: once
CDR3aa: CASSGETGYTF
CDR3nt: TGTGCCAGCTCCGGGGAAACTGGCTACACCTTC

v_gene: TRBV2
j_gene: TRBJ2-1
d_gene: TRBD1
abundance: NA
CDR3aa: CASGTDEYNEQFF
CDR3nt: TGTGCCAGCGGGACAGACGAATACAATGAGCAGTTCTTC

v_gene: TRBV6-5
j_gene: TRBJ1-4
d_gene: NA
abundance: NA
CDR3aa: CASSPSRGADEKLFF
CDR3nt: TGTGCCAGCAGTCCCTCCCGCGGGGCGGATGAAAAACTGTTTTTT

v_gene: TRBV12-3/TRBV12-4
j_gene: TRBJ2-1
d_gene: TRBD2
abundance: NA
CDR3aa: CASGLAEYNEQFF
CDR3nt: TGTGCCAGCGGACTAGCGGAATACAATGAGCAGTTCTTC

v_gene: TRBV5-1
j_gene: TRBJ1-1
d_gene: NA
abundance: NA
CDR3aa: CASSLGPGRNTEAFF
CDR3nt: TGCGCCAGCAGCTTGGGTCCGGGTCGGAATACTGAAGCTTTCTTT

v_gene: TRBV5-4
j_gene: TRBJ1-3
d_gene: NA
abundance: NA
CDR3aa: CASSADGFGIGNTIYF
CDR3nt: TGTGCCAGCAGCGCCGACGGTTTCGGGATCGGAAACACCATATATTTT

v_gene: TRBV9
j_gene: TRBJ2-1
d_gene: NA
abundance: NA
CDR3aa: CASSGETDLYGNEQFF
CDR3nt: TGTGCCAGCAGCGGGGAGACGGACCTTTACGGGAATGAGCAGTTCTTC

v_gene: TRBV5-4
j_gene: TRBJ2-1
d_gene: TRBD2
abundance: once
CDR3aa: CASSTKAGAGEQFF
CDR3nt: TGTGCCAGCAGCACGAAAGCGGGAGCGGGGGAGCAGTTCTTC

v_gene: TRBV6-4
j_gene: TRBJ2-1
d_gene: TRBD1
abundance: NA
CDR3aa: CASSLDRDNEQFF
CDR3nt: TGTGCCAGCAGTCTCGACAGGGACAATGAGCAGTTCTTC

v_gene: TRBV7-3
j_gene: TRBJ2-2
d_gene: NA
abundance: once
CDR3aa: CASTPVGTGELFF
CDR3nt: TGTGCCAGCACCCCGGTCGGCACCGGGGAGCTGTTTTTT

v_gene: TRBV29-1
j_gene: TRBJ1-1
d_gene: NA
abundance: NA
CDR3aa: CSVGRRNTEAFF
CDR3nt: TGCAGCGTTGGGCGGAGGAACACTGAAGCTTTCTTT

v_gene: TRBV7-2
j_gene: TRBJ2-5
d_gene: NA
abundance: NA
CDR3aa: CASSPTISSEKYF
CDR3nt: TGTGCCAGCAGCCCAACCATTAGCTCTGAGAAGTACTTC

v_gene: TRBV7-2
j_gene: TRBJ1-1
d_gene: NA
abundance: NA
CDR3aa: CASSLSGVVATEAFF
CDR3nt: TGTGCCAGCAGCTTATCAGGGGTGGTGGCCACTGAAGCTTTCTTT

v_gene: TRBV27
j_gene: TRBJ2-2
d_gene: NA
abundance: few
CDR3aa: CASSFDTGELFF
CDR3nt: TGTGCCAGCAGTTTCGACACCGGGGAGCTGTTTTTT

v_gene: TRBV6-2/TRBV6-3
j_gene: TRBJ1-1
d_gene: TRBD1
abundance: NA
CDR3aa: CASSYGLRGRNTEAFF
CDR3nt: TGTGCCAGCAGTTACGGTCTCAGGGGGAGGAACACTGAAGCTTTCTTT

v_gene: TRBV30
j_gene: TRBJ2-7
d_gene: NA
abundance: NA
CDR3aa: CAWGVDSPNEQYF
CDR3nt: TGTGCCTGGGGAGTTGACAGTCCCAACGAGCAGTACTTC

v_gene: TRBV5-6
j_gene: TRBJ1-5
d_gene: NA
abundance: NA
CDR3aa: CASSFQGPYSNQPQHF
CDR3nt: TGTGCCAGCAGCTTCCAGGGCCCTTATAGCAATCAGCCCCAGCATTTT

v_gene: TRBV28
j_gene: TRBJ2-2
d_gene: NA
abundance: NA
CDR3aa: CASSLLGRTNTGELFF
CDR3nt: TGTGCCAGCAGTTTACTCGGCAGGACGAACACCGGGGAGCTGTTTTTT

v_gene: TRBV6-2/TRBV6-3
j_gene: TRBJ2-1
d_gene: NA
abundance: NA
CDR3aa: CASTPGEGVWYNEQFF
CDR3nt: TGTGCCAGCACCCCAGGGGAGGGGGTCTGGTACAATGAGCAGTTCTTC

v_gene: TRBV19
j_gene: TRBJ2-6
d_gene: NA
abundance: NA
CDR3aa: CASSPGGGSPSGANVLTF
CDR3nt: TGTGCCAGTAGTCCCGGGGGAGGTTCCCCTTCTGGGGCCAACGTCCTGACTTTC

v_gene: TRBV24-1
j_gene: TRBJ2-3
d_gene: NA
abundance: NA
CDR3aa: CATSRGAGTDTQYF
CDR3nt: TGTGCCACCTCCCGGGGAGCGGGCACAGATACGCAGTATTTT

v_gene: TRBV27
j_gene: TRBJ2-5
d_gene: NA
abundance: NA
CDR3aa: CASSPGTYGETQYF
CDR3nt: TGTGCCAGCAGTCCCGGGACATACGGGGAGACCCAGTACTTC

v_gene: TRBV6-1
j_gene: TRBJ2-1
d_gene: TRBD2
abundance: few
CDR3aa: CASSAQGLAGGYNEQFF
CDR3nt: TGTGCCAGCAGTGCCCAGGGGTTAGCGGGAGGGTACAATGAGCAGTTCTTC

v_gene: TRBV5-6
j_gene: TRBJ2-5
d_gene: TRBD1
abundance: NA
CDR3aa: CASSLDRGLETQYF
CDR3nt: TGTGCCAGCAGCTTGGACAGGGGGCTAGAGACCCAGTACTTC

v_gene: TRBV7-2
j_gene: TRBJ1-6
d_gene: TRBD1
abundance: NA
CDR3aa: CASSHDRAQNSPLHF
CDR3nt: TGTGCCAGCAGCCACGACAGGGCTCAAAATTCACCCCTCCACTTT

v_gene: TRBV11-2
j_gene: TRBJ1-1
d_gene: TRBD1
abundance: NA
CDR3aa: CASSSRTGYLNTEAFF
CDR3nt: TGTGCCAGCAGCTCACGGACAGGGTATCTTAACACTGAAGCTTTCTTT

v_gene: TRBV5-1
j_gene: TRBJ2-1
d_gene: NA
abundance: once
CDR3aa: CASSNGQVPYNEQFF
CDR3nt: TGCGCCAGCAGCAATGGACAAGTTCCCTACAATGAGCAGTTCTTC

v_gene: TRBV5-3
j_gene: TRBJ1-6
d_gene: TRBD1
abundance: NA
CDR3aa: CAGDKTGASYNSPLHF
CDR3nt: TGTGCCGGAGATAAGACAGGGGCATCCTATAATTCACCCCTCCACTTT

v_gene: TRBV11-2
j_gene: TRBJ2-7
d_gene: TRBD2
abundance: NA
CDR3aa: CASSSMGGSSYEQYF
CDR3nt: TGTGCCAGCAGCTCCATGGGGGGGTCCTCCTACGAGCAGTACTTC

v_gene: TRBV18
j_gene: TRBJ1-6
d_gene: NA
abundance: NA
CDR3aa: CASSPRQDLQSPLHF
CDR3nt: TGTGCCAGCTCACCAAGACAGGACCTCCAATCACCCCTCCACTTT

v_gene: TRBV28
j_gene: TRBJ1-4
d_gene: TRBD1
abundance: NA
CDR3aa: CASSRTGDATNEKLFF
CDR3nt: TGTGCCAGCAGTAGGACAGGGGATGCAACTAATGAAAAACTGTTTTTT

v_gene: TRBV11-3
j_gene: TRBJ2-7
d_gene: NA
abundance: NA
CDR3aa: CASSRTYEQYF
CDR3nt: TGTGCCAGCAGCCGTACCTACGAGCAGTACTTC

v_gene: TRBV18
j_gene: TRBJ2-5
d_gene: NA
abundance: few
CDR3aa: CASSPLDSAETQYF
CDR3nt: TGTGCCAGCTCACCCCTGGACAGTGCGGAGACCCAGTACTTC

v_gene: TRBV7-2
j_gene: TRBJ1-1
d_gene: NA
abundance: once
CDR3aa: CASSLGGVRTEAFF
CDR3nt: TGTGCCAGCAGCTTAGGGGGGGTCAGGACTGAAGCTTTCTTT

v_gene: TRBV10-3
j_gene: TRBJ2-3
d_gene: NA
abundance: NA
CDR3aa: CAISDSSTDTQYF
CDR3nt: TGTGCCATCAGTGACTCTAGCACAGATACGCAGTATTTT

v_gene: TRBV5-1
j_gene: TRBJ2-7
d_gene: TRBD1
abundance: NA
CDR3aa: CASRNTGTGIGEQYF
CDR3nt: TGCGCCAGCAGAAATACCGGGACAGGGATTGGCGAGCAGTACTTC

v_gene: TRBV30
j_gene: TRBJ1-2
d_gene: TRBD1
abundance: once
CDR3aa: CAWSVGQGQYGYTF
CDR3nt: TGTGCCTGGAGTGTAGGCCAGGGACAGTATGGCTACACCTTC

v_gene: TRBV14
j_gene: TRBJ2-4
d_gene: NA
abundance: NA
CDR3aa: CASSQGASRQNIQYF
CDR3nt: TGTGCCAGCAGCCAAGGGGCCTCCCGACAAAACATTCAGTACTTC

v_gene: TRBV10-3
j_gene: TRBJ1-3
d_gene: TRBD1
abundance: NA
CDR3aa: CAISQQGSGNTIYF
CDR3nt: TGTGCCATCAGCCAACAGGGGTCGGGAAACACCATATATTTT